Listed below are T cell receptor beta chains from one sample, sequenced in a study of PD-1 blockade in mismatch repair-deficient tumors. TCRdb keeps only in-frame clones here, not all; method: immunoSEQ multiplex PCR. Seen here are some 120,000 clones, around nine tenths observed once, and the top ten hold roughly 12%. Sequenced here: peripheral blood, sampled approximately 69 weeks after starting pembrolizumab. These receptors originate from an adult with mismatch repair-deficient cancer. The CDR3 runs from the conserved cysteine through the conserved F or W. The D gene is left open where the match is weak. The size of a clone is reported for some rows only, either as once, few or many, or as a class for expanded clones.

size: NA; J: TRBJ2-1; V: TRBV27; length: 13; D: NA; CDR3: CASSLVSRREQFF; DNA: TGTGCCAGCAGTTTAGTGTCTCGGAGGGAGCAGTTCTTC
size: NA; J: TRBJ1-4; V: TRBV29-1; length: 15; D: NA; CDR3: CSVCPGPATNEKLFF; DNA: TGCAGCGTCTGCCCGGGCCCCGCAACTAATGAAAAACTGTTTTTT
size: NA; J: TRBJ2-7; V: TRBV11-2; length: 17; D: NA; CDR3: CASSLAVSDSSDYEQYF; DNA: TGTGCCAGCAGCTTAGCTGTTTCGGACAGCTCGGACTACGAGCAGTACTTC
size: NA; J: TRBJ1-5; V: TRBV27; length: 13; D: NA; CDR3: CASSLGRDQPQHF; DNA: TGTGCCAGCAGTCTGGGCAGGGATCAGCCCCAGCATTTT
size: NA; J: TRBJ2-2; V: TRBV7-2; length: 14; D: TRBD2; CDR3: CASRETSGTGELFF; DNA: TGTGCCAGCAGGGAGACTAGCGGGACCGGGGAGCTGTTTTTT
size: NA; J: TRBJ2-7; V: TRBV13; length: 15; D: NA; CDR3: CASSLTRVSSYEQYF; DNA: TGTGCCAGCAGCTTAACCAGGGTTTCCTCCTACGAGCAGTACTTC
size: NA; J: TRBJ2-3; V: TRBV5-6; length: 16; D: NA; CDR3: CASSLEGFQFIDTQYF; DNA: TGTGCCAGCAGCTTGGAGGGCTTTCAGTTTATAGATACGCAGTATTTT
size: NA; J: TRBJ2-5; V: TRBV4-1; length: 15; D: NA; CDR3: CASSQEPRGGETQYF; DNA: TGCGCCAGCAGCCAAGAGCCCAGGGGGGGAGAGACCCAGTACTTC
size: NA; J: TRBJ2-5; V: TRBV7-9; length: 16; D: TRBD1; CDR3: CASSDPGTVLQETQYF; DNA: TGTGCCAGCAGCGATCCCGGGACAGTACTACAAGAGACCCAGTACTTC
size: NA; J: TRBJ2-7; V: TRBV11-2; length: 15; D: NA; CDR3: CASSSFMGIAYEQYF; DNA: TGTGCCAGCAGCTCCTTCATGGGGATAGCCTACGAGCAGTACTTC
size: NA; J: TRBJ2-2; V: TRBV27; length: 17; D: NA; CDR3: CASTNVGRAILTGELFF; DNA: TGTGCCAGCACCAACGTGGGCAGGGCAATCCTCACCGGGGAGCTGTTTTTT
size: few; J: TRBJ2-7; V: TRBV28; length: 13; D: TRBD2; CDR3: CASTRLAGYEQYF; DNA: TGTGCCAGCACGAGACTAGCGGGATACGAGCAGTACTTC
size: NA; J: TRBJ2-4; V: TRBV5-4; length: 15; D: TRBD1; CDR3: CASSKMTGFQNIQYF; DNA: TGTGCCAGCAGCAAAATGACAGGGTTTCAAAACATTCAGTACTTC
size: once; J: TRBJ1-5; V: TRBV27; length: 15; D: NA; CDR3: CASSLGGRGTQPQHF; DNA: TGTGCCAGCAGTTTAGGGGGAAGGGGTACTCAGCCCCAGCATTTT
size: NA; J: TRBJ2-7; V: TRBV30; length: 13; D: NA; CDR3: CAWSRDGSYEQYF; DNA: TGTGCCTGGAGCCGGGACGGGTCCTACGAGCAGTACTTC
size: NA; J: TRBJ2-7; V: TRBV5-4; length: 15; D: NA; CDR3: CASSPGTLSHYEQYF; DNA: TGTGCCAGCAGCCCCGGGACCCTCAGCCATTACGAGCAGTACTTC
size: NA; J: TRBJ2-7; V: TRBV6-1; length: 15; D: TRBD2; CDR3: CASSGLLAGAGEQYF; DNA: TGTGCCAGCAGTGGGTTACTAGCGGGAGCGGGGGAGCAGTACTTC
size: NA; J: TRBJ2-5; V: TRBV27; length: 16; D: TRBD2; CDR3: CASSLEAGGREETQYF; DNA: TGTGCCAGCAGTTTAGAGGCCGGGGGGAGGGAAGAGACCCAGTACTTC
size: NA; J: TRBJ2-1; V: TRBV6-6; length: 15; D: NA; CDR3: CASRATPSSYNEQFF; DNA: TGTGCCAGCAGGGCGACACCGAGCTCCTACAATGAGCAGTTCTTC
size: once; J: TRBJ1-1; V: TRBV9; length: 13; D: NA; CDR3: CASSVEGNTEAFF; DNA: TGTGCCAGCAGCGTAGAAGGGAACACTGAAGCTTTCTTT
size: NA; J: TRBJ2-4; V: TRBV28; length: 15; D: TRBD1; CDR3: CASRHTGGVSNIQYF; DNA: TGTGCCAGCAGGCATACAGGGGGCGTTAGTAACATTCAGTACTTC
size: NA; J: TRBJ2-1; V: TRBV7-9; length: 18; D: TRBD2; CDR3: CASSLTSTLAGNYNEQFF; DNA: TGTGCCAGCAGCTTAACCTCCACACTAGCGGGAAACTACAATGAGCAGTTCTTC
size: NA; J: TRBJ1-2; V: TRBV6-5; length: 13; D: TRBD1; CDR3: CASSRAGGYGYTF; DNA: TGTGCCAGCAGTAGGGCAGGGGGCTATGGCTACACCTTC
size: NA; J: TRBJ2-3; V: TRBV5-1; length: 15; D: TRBD2; CDR3: CASSLLAGYQDTQYF; DNA: TGCGCCAGCAGCCTACTAGCGGGATATCAAGATACGCAGTATTTT
size: NA; J: TRBJ2-1; V: TRBV9; length: 15; D: NA; CDR3: CASSVFGSSYNEQFF; DNA: TGTGCCAGCAGCGTATTCGGGAGCTCCTACAATGAGCAGTTCTTC
size: NA; J: TRBJ1-4; V: TRBV6-4; length: 22; D: NA; CDR3: CASSDSTGPMSPAFRTNEKLFF; DNA: TGTGCCAGCAGTGACTCGACGGGGCCTATGTCCCCGGCCTTCAGGACTAATGAAAAACTGTTTTTT
size: NA; J: TRBJ2-5; V: TRBV11-2; length: 14; D: NA; CDR3: CASSLLGSQETQYF; DNA: TGTGCCAGCAGCTTATTAGGCTCCCAAGAGACCCAGTACTTC
size: NA; J: TRBJ1-2; V: TRBV6-5; length: 13; D: NA; CDR3: CASSRDTDYGYTF; DNA: TGTGCCAGCTCTCGGGACACCGACTATGGCTACACCTTC
size: NA; J: TRBJ2-1; V: TRBV4-1; length: 13; D: NA; CDR3: CASSQGVADEQFF; DNA: TGCGCCAGCAGCCAAGGGGTAGCTGATGAGCAGTTCTTC
size: NA; J: TRBJ2-1; V: TRBV29-1; length: 16; D: TRBD2; CDR3: CSVLDGRWAAYNEQFF; DNA: TGCAGCGTTCTGGACGGGAGGTGGGCCGCCTACAATGAGCAGTTCTTC
size: NA; J: TRBJ1-1; V: TRBV6-1; length: 14; D: NA; CDR3: CASRGLPSGTEAFF; DNA: TGTGCCAGCAGAGGTCTGCCCTCCGGCACTGAAGCTTTCTTT
size: NA; J: TRBJ2-2; V: TRBV27; length: 19; D: TRBD1; CDR3: CASSITPGQPTWLPGELFF; DNA: TGTGCCAGCAGTATTACTCCGGGACAGCCTACTTGGCTCCCCGGGGAGCTGTTTTTT
size: NA; J: TRBJ2-1; V: TRBV27; length: 15; D: NA; CDR3: CASSPTGSSYNEQFF; DNA: TGTGCCAGCAGTCCGACAGGTTCCTCCTACAATGAGCAGTTCTTC
size: NA; J: TRBJ2-1; V: TRBV29-1; length: 17; D: TRBD2; CDR3: CSVEEGRGSGSGDEQFF; DNA: TGCAGCGTTGAAGAGGGGCGGGGCAGCGGGAGTGGGGATGAGCAGTTCTTC
size: NA; J: TRBJ2-7; V: TRBV9; length: 13; D: NA; CDR3: CASSFLPLSEQYF; DNA: TGTGCCAGCAGCTTTCTTCCGCTCTCCGAGCAGTACTTC
size: NA; J: TRBJ1-4; V: TRBV25-1; length: 14; D: NA; CDR3: CATSNVGANGGLFF; DNA: TGTGCCACCTCCAATGTGGGTGCTAACGGTGGACTGTTTTTT
size: NA; J: TRBJ2-7; V: TRBV7-2; length: 14; D: NA; CDR3: CASFDPTGGYEQYF; DNA: TGTGCCAGCTTCGACCCCACTGGAGGATACGAGCAGTACTTC